The clone carrying this T cell receptor beta chain was detected a few times. No antigen is known for it. This entry is derived from a study of cytomegalovirus exposure and HLA in healthy donors. Regarding the study as a whole: The study put some 160 TCR beta chains on its list as cytomegalovirus-associated.

The trim removed 3 bases at V and 8 bases at J, leaving 10 bases unmatched. Germline V gives CDR1 SNHLY, CDR2 FYNNEI. This CDR3 is 15 amino acids long. Researchers ran the PCR with 60 Vbeta and 13 Jbeta primers. Clones were read by immunoSEQ multiplex PCR, and TCRdb kept only the in-frame ones, dropping some. The sample carries approximately 150,000 clones, roughly 72% recorded once. J is TRBJ2-1 and V is TRBV2; 7 bases match TRBD1. The receptor was derived from a woman aged 40 to 50 in good health and CMV-seronegative. Sequences were obtained from PBMCs. In DNA form, the CDR3 reads TGTGCCAGCAGTGAGGAGGACAGGATCCTGGATGAGCAGTTCTTC. Translation: CASSEEDRILDEQFF.